These T cell receptor beta chains were read from a single sample in a study of OX40 agonist ivuxolimab in advanced cancers. Clones were sequenced by immunoSEQ multiplex PCR, and TCRdb holds only the in-frame ones, with some missing. The sample includes roughly 73,000 clones, around 90% of them seen just once. The material sequenced was CD4+ or CD8+ T cells sorted from blood, taken in a trial of the OX40 agonist ivuxolimab. The receptors come from an adult with an advanced solid tumor such as melanoma, head and neck, liver or kidney cancer. Both conserved end residues are part of each CDR3. A D gene is named only where the DNA matches it firmly. Where a row states a size, it is once, few, many or the class of an expanded clone; other rows omit it.

j_call clone_size d_call v_call cdr3_nt cdr3_aa
TRBJ2-5 . . TRBV19 TGTGCCAGTAGTATAGAAGTCGGGGAAGAGACCCAGTACTTC CASSIEVGEETQYF
TRBJ1-2 . TRBD1 TRBV29-1 TGCACCGTAGACTCAGGGGGCTTGGAGTTTGGTGGCTACACCTTC CTVDSGGLEFGGYTF
TRBJ2-5 . . TRBV6-5 TGTGCCAGCAGTTACTGGACCGGAGAAGAGACCCAGTACTTC CASSYWTGEETQYF
TRBJ1-5 . . TRBV28 TGTGCCAGCAGTTTTTCACCCGGCCTGGGGTCTATCAATCAGCCCCAGCATTTT CASSFSPGLGSINQPQHF
TRBJ1-1 once TRBD1 TRBV7-8 TGTGCCAGCAGACGGACAGGGACGAGCACTGAAGCTTTCTTT CASRRTGTSTEAFF
TRBJ2-4 . . TRBV5-1 TGCGCCAGCAGTTATTATTCCACGGGAAACATTCAGTACTTC CASSYYSTGNIQYF
TRBJ1-6 once TRBD1 TRBV6-5 TGTGCCAGCAGAGGACAGGTTGATGTTTCACCCCTCCACTTT CASRGQVDVSPLHF
TRBJ1-2 . . TRBV4-1 TGCGCCAGCAGCCAAGAAGGGGAAGGCCATGGCTACACCTTC CASSQEGEGHGYTF
TRBJ2-3 . TRBD2 TRBV7-2 TGTGCCAGCAGCTTTTCGAGCGGGGCGATCACAGATACGCAGTATTTT CASSFSSGAITDTQYF
TRBJ1-4 once . TRBV15 TGTGCCACCAGCAGGGGTTTCAACGAAAAACTGTTTTTT CATSRGFNEKLFF
TRBJ2-3 . . TRBV5-4 TGTGCCAGCAGCCCTGGAGGGAGGACAAAGGATACGCAGTATTTT CASSPGGRTKDTQYF
TRBJ1-4 . . TRBV4-2 TGTGCCAGCAGCCTAATGTGGGTCTCTAATGAAAAACTGTTTTTT CASSLMWVSNEKLFF
TRBJ1-1 . TRBD1 TRBV28 TGTGCCAGCAGTTCTCAGGGGGCGAGGACTGAAGCTTTCTTT CASSSQGARTEAFF
TRBJ2-1 . . TRBV7-9 TGTGCCAGCAGTTCCGCCAATGAGCAGTTCTTC CASSSANEQFF
TRBJ1-2 . . TRBV5-4 TGTGCCAGCAAACCGGGGCCCCCTAACTATGGCTACACCTTC CASKPGPPNYGYTF
TRBJ1-6 . . TRBV6-5 TGTGCCAGCAGGTTCTTGGACAATTCACCCCTCCACTTT CASRFLDNSPLHF
TRBJ2-6 . TRBD1 TRBV5-1 TGCGCCAGCAGCTTGGGAGGACAGGGGAGCTCTGGGGCCAACGTCCTGACTTTC CASSLGGQGSSGANVLTF
TRBJ2-7 . . TRBV27 TGTGCCAGCAGTACCAACAGATACTCCTACGAGCAGTACTTC CASSTNRYSYEQYF
TRBJ2-6 . . TRBV28 TGTGCCAGCAGTTTCCCCGAGGGGCCATTCTCTGGGGCCAACGTCCTGACTTTC CASSFPEGPFSGANVLTF
TRBJ2-5 . . TRBV6-6 TGTGCCAGCAGTTACGGGACTGCAGAGACCCAGTACTTC CASSYGTAETQYF